The 15 T cell receptor beta chains below come from one sample, sequenced in a study of a mutant IDH1 vaccine in newly diagnosed glioma. Time point given: week 47, end of study. In the vaccine, a single dose held 300 ug of the mutant IDH1 20-mer peptide, along with topical imiquimod. Their recognized antigens are unknown. Assay used: immunoSEQ multiplex PCR; TCRdb lists only in-frame clones, some missing. In the table there are about 50,000 clones, approximately 76% of which are singletons. The material sequenced was PBMCs, taken from a glioma patient whose treatment included an IDH1 peptide vaccine. The receptors were gathered from a woman aged 40 to 50 with glioma. Some clones in this sample may be carry-over from other donors' samples.

V is TRBV30 and J is TRBJ2-1; TRBD2 is a possible D gene (6 bases). The germline V and J ends were trimmed by 8 bases and 7 bases, with 12 bases remaining between them. The germline CDR1 and CDR2 sequences are GTSNPN and SVGIG (reference sequence). The CDR3 consists of 11 residues. The CDR3 DNA follows: TGTGCCCGGTATAGCGGTAATGAGCAGTTCTTC. Translating gives CARYSGNEQFF. The entire variable domain, with the rest obtained from reference TRBV30 and TRBJ2-1, is as follows: SQTIHQWPATLVQPVGSPLSLECTVEGTSNPNLYWYRQAAGRGLQLLFYSVGIGQISSEVPQNLSASRPQDRQFILSSKKLLLSDSGFYLCARYSGNEQFFGPGTRLTVL.

The chain has TRBV6-4 and TRBJ2-6; D not resolved. This CDR3 is 14 amino acids long. Trimming pared 3 bases from V and 1 base from J, leaving 4 bases between. CDR1 is MRHNA, CDR2 SNTAGT, per germline. CDR3: CASSEISGANVLTF. The CDR3 coding sequence is TGTGCCAGCAGTGAAATTTCTGGGGCCAACGTCCTGACTTTC.

This chain uses TRBV29-1 with TRBJ1-4; no reliable D call. Germline lookup yields CDR1 SQVTM and CDR2 ANQGSEA. V lost 6 bases and J 0 bases, leaving 11 bases between the germline ends. There are 14 residues in the CDR3. CDR3 sequence: CSVDPRPTNEKLFF. The CDR3 DNA reads as TGCAGCGTCGACCCCAGGCCAACTAATGAAAAACTGTTTTTT.

The J gene is TRBJ1-6, the V gene TRBV6-5, with TRBD1 matching over 9 bases. The CDR3 loop spans 15 amino acids. CDR1 and CDR2 (germline): MNHEY, SVGAGI. J gave up 9 bases and V 4 bases, and 7 bases lay outside the gene matches. This chain's CDR3 is CASSSSGTGFSPLHF. The CDR3 DNA reads TGTGCCAGCAGTTCGTCCGGGACAGGGTTTTCACCCCTCCACTTT.

The chain employs TRBV11-1 and TRBJ1-1, with TRBD1 matching 8 bases. CDR1 is SGHAT and CDR2 is FQDESV in the germline V gene (reference sequence). CDR3 length: 13 amino acids. V lost 7 bases, J lost 3 bases, and 4 bases stayed unmatched. CDR3 nucleotides: TGTGCCAGCACCCAGGGGGCAGACACTGAAGCTTTCTTT. Residues: CASTQGADTEAFF.

The chain couples TRBV7-8 to TRBJ1-1; 11 nucleotides match TRBD1. V trimming: 5 bases; J trimming: 3 bases; junction bases outside the gene matches: 8. CDR3 size: 16 residues. Germline V gene sequence: CDR1 SGHVS, CDR2 FQNEAQ. CDR3 amino acids: CASSRTGGASYTEAFF. Written as DNA, the CDR3 is TGTGCCAGCAGCCGGACAGGGGGCGCGTCTTACACTGAAGCTTTCTTT. Full variable domain (remainder filled in from reference TRBV7-8 and TRBJ1-1): GAGVSQSPRYKVAKRGQDVALRCDPISGHVSLFWYQQALGQGPEFLTYFQNEAQLDKSGLPSDRFFAERPEGSVSTLKIQRTQQEDSAVYLCASSRTGGASYTEAFFGQGTRLTVV.

The chain combines TRBV7-4 with TRBJ2-1, with TRBD2 matching over 13 bases. Unmatched junction bases numbered 3, after V lost 1 base and J lost 6 bases. This CDR3 contains 16 residues. Germline V gives CDR1 SGHVT, CDR2 SQSDAQ. CDR3 sequence (DNA): TGTGCCAGCAGCTTAGAACTAGCGGGGGGGCTCAATGAGCAGTTCTTC. It encodes CASSLELAGGLNEQFF. Variable domain in full (rest from reference TRBV7-4 and TRBJ2-1): GAGVSQSPRYKVAKRGRDVALRCDSISGHVTLYWYRQTLGQGSEVLTYSQSDAQRDKSGRPSGRFSAERPERSVSTLKIQRTEQGDSAVYLCASSLELAGGLNEQFFGPGTRLTVL.

In this sample, this clone turned up a few times. Other nucleotide sequences from this sample produce the same CDR3. CDR3 protein: CASSYGGNTEAFF. The CDR3 DNA is TGTGCCAGCAGTTACGGGGGAAACACTGAAGCTTTCTTT. The chain couples TRBV6-5 to TRBJ1-1; possibly TRBD1 for D (5 bases). Germline V gives CDR1 MNHEY, CDR2 SVGAGI. V lost 2 bases and J 2 bases, leaving 6 bases between the germline ends. There are 13 residues in the CDR3.

The chain carries TRBV5-6 and TRBJ1-5, with TRBD1 identical over 8 bases. Germline loops: CDR1 SGHDT, CDR2 YYEEEE. J lost 0 bases, V lost 4 bases, and 6 bases had no gene match. The CDR3 is 16 amino acids. The DNA for the CDR3 is TGTGCCAGCAGCCGTACCGGGACAGGTAGCAATCAGCCCCAGCATTTT. Protein: CASSRTGTGSNQPQHF.

This clone was seen only a few times. The chain recombines TRBV6-5 with TRBJ1-1; possible D gene TRBD1, 5 bases. Germline loops: CDR1 MNHEY, CDR2 SVGAGI. The CDR3 covers 14 residues. Trimming removed 2 bases from V and 4 bases from J, with 11 bases in between. CDR3 coding DNA: TGTGCCAGCAGTTACCGGGGGTCAGGCACTGAAGCTTTCTTT. Translating it yields CASSYRGSGTEAFF.

This clone was counted only a few times. In nucleotides, the CDR3 is TGTGCCAGCAGCCTGGGACAGGGTTTGGAGACCCAGTACTTC. Translated, it gives CASSLGQGLETQYF. The genes are TRBV7-6 and TRBJ2-5, with 9 bases fitting TRBD1. V shed 5 bases and J 5 bases; nucleotides not matched to a gene: 6. The CDR3 sequence is 14 residues long. Looked up from germline, CDR1 is SGHVS and CDR2 is FNYEAQ.

The chain is built from TRBV30 and TRBJ1-3; unclear D gene. Germline CDR1 is GTSNPN and CDR2 is SVGIG (reference sequence). Deletions cut 2 bases from V and 2 bases from J, with 10 bases between. CDR3 length: 14 amino acids. The CDR3 DNA reads as TGTGCCTGGAGTTTCGGGGTTGCTGGAAACACCATATATTTT. Protein sequence: CAWSFGVAGNTIYF.

V gene TRBV27 combines with J gene TRBJ2-5, with 13 bases aligning to TRBD2. CDR1 is MNHEY and CDR2 is SMNVEV in the germline V gene (reference sequence). The CDR3 sequence is 15 residues long. Unmatched junction bases numbered 7, after V lost 6 bases and J lost 6 bases. The CDR3 loop reads CASSQLAGGPKTQYF. The CDR3 DNA reads TGTGCCAGCAGCCAACTAGCGGGAGGGCCGAAGACCCAGTACTTC.

This rearrangement joins TRBV7-9 to TRBJ2-1; possibly TRBD2 for D (6 bases). CDR1 is SEHNR, CDR2 FQNEAQ, per germline (reference sequence). With 3 bases removed from V and 7 bases from J, the gap between germline ends came to 13 bases. The CDR3 is 14 amino acids. The DNA of the CDR3 is TGTGCCAGCAGCTTTGGGACTCGGGAAAATGAGCAGTTCTTC. Translating it yields CASSFGTRENEQFF.

The chain uses TRBV15 and TRBJ2-1; 10 positions agree with TRBD1. This CDR3 is 14 amino acids long. Germline V gene lookup returns CDR1 LNHNV and CDR2 YYDKDF (reference sequence). V lost 9 bases and J lost 2; bases outside the gene matches: 4. CDR3 bases: TGTGCCACGAGACAGGGGGCTGCCTACAATGAGCAGTTCTTC. It specifies CATRQGAAYNEQFF.